The clone carrying this T cell receptor (beta chain) showed up many times. What it binds is unknown. Stated time point: persistent/refractory GD, antithyroid drugs over 5 years with positive TRAb. The TCR library used RNA extracted from PBMCs. A peripheral blood sample, about 9.4 milliliters in volume, was drawn into EDTA tubes. V shed 1 base and J shed 2 bases, with 9 bases lying between them. In germline, CDR1 is SNHLY, CDR2 FYNNEI. The CDR3 length is 14 residues. The data are from a study of regulatory T cells in long-lasting Graves disease. Whole-study findings and limits: Persistent disease exhibited a predilection for TRBV28, TRBJ1-2 and TRBJ2-5. Newly diagnosed Graves' patients had higher TCR diversity than persistent ones. Researchers reported studying only peripheral blood, not thyroid tissue.

Construction of the TCR beta libraries employed iRepertoire HTBI primers in conjunction with Arm-PCR of CDR3 regions. From the multiplex PCR reads, TCRdb called clonotypes with MiXCR, one entry per CDR3 protein. This sample carries a few hundred thousand distinct CDR3 sequences, 22% of them seen once, and the ten largest clones take 13%. V gene TRBV2 combines with J gene TRBJ2-7; no clear D. The TCR sequence derives from a female donor with Graves disease. Sequenced material: peripheral blood mononuclear cells (PBMCs), taken when the disease was refractory, from a patient treated with antithyroid drugs. Here the CDR3 DNA reads TGTGCCAGCAGTGAAGGGGCGGACCCCTACGAGCAGTACTTC. This gives the protein CASSEGADPYEQYF.